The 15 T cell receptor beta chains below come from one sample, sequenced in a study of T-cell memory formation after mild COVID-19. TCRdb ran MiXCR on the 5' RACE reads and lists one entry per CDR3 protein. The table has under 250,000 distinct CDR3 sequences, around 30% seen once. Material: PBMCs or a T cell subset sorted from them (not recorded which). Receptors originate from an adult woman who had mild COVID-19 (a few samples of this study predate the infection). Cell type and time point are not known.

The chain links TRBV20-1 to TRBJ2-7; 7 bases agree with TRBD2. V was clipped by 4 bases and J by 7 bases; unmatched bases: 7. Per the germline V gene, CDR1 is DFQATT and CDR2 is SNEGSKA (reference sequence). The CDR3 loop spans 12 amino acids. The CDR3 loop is CSANSGIGEQYF. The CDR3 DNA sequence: TGCAGTGCTAACAGCGGGATTGGGGAGCAGTACTTC.

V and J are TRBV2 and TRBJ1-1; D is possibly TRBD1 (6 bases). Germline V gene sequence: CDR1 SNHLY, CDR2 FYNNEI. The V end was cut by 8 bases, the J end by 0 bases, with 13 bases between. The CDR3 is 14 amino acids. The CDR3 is CASGTTGMNTEAFF. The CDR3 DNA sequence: TGTGCCAGCGGAACCACAGGGATGAACACTGAAGCTTTCTTT.

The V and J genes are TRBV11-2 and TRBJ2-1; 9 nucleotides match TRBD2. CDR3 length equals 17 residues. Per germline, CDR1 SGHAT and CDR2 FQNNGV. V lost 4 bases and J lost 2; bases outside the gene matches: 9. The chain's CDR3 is CASSSYPASGAYNEQFF. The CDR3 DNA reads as TGTGCCAGCAGCTCCTACCCCGCTAGCGGGGCCTACAATGAGCAGTTCTTC.

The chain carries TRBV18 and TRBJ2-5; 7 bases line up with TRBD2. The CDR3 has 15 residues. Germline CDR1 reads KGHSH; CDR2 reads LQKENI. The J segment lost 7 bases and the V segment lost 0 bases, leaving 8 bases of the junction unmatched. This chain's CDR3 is CASSPPNGLGGTQYF. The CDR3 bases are TGTGCCAGCTCACCACCGAATGGACTAGGAGGGACCCAGTACTTC.

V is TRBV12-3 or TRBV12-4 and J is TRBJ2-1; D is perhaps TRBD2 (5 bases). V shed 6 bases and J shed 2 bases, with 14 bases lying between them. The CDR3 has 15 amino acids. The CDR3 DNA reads TGTGCCAGCAGCAGACTATCGAGTCCCTACAATGAGCAGTTCTTC. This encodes CASSRLSSPYNEQFF.

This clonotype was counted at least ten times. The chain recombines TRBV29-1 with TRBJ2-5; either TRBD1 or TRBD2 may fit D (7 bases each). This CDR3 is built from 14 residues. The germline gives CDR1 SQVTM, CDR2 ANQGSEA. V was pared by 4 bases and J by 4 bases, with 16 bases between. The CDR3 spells CSVVGSGGGETQYF. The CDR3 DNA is TGCAGCGTTGTAGGATCAGGGGGGGGAGAGACCCAGTACTTC.

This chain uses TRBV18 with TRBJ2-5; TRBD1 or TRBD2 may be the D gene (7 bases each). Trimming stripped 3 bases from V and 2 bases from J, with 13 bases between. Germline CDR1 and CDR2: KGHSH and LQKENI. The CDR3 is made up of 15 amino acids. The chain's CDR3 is CASSPPRGGQETQYF. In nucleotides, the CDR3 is TGTGCCAGCTCACCCCCCAGGGGGGGTCAAGAGACCCAGTACTTC.

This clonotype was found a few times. For the CDR3, the DNA is TGCAGTGCAGCGGGGGGACCGGAGACCCAGTACTTC. Its translation: CSAAGGPETQYF. The J gene is TRBJ2-5, the V gene TRBV20-1, with 9 positions matching TRBD2. The trim removed 6 bases at V and 5 bases at J, leaving 4 bases unmatched. Germline CDR1 reads DFQATT; CDR2 reads SNEGSKA (reference sequence). This CDR3 spans 12 amino acids.

The CDR3 loop reads CASSLVVTLAEAFF. CDR3 nucleotide sequence: TGTGCCAGCAGCTTAGTCGTGACTCTTGCTGAAGCTTTCTTT. The chain combines TRBV11-3 with TRBJ1-1, with unresolved D. Germline-derived CDR1 and CDR2 are SGHNT and YENEEA. V was trimmed by 1 base and J by 6 bases, leaving 12 bases between them. The CDR3 runs 14 residues. Using reference TRBV11-3 and TRBJ1-1 for the parts outside the CDR3, the full variable domain is EAGVVQSPRYKIIEKKQPVAFWCNPISGHNTLYWYLQNLGQGPELLIRYENEEAVDDSQLPKDRFSAERLKGVDSTLKIQPAELGDSAVYLCASSLVVTLAEAFFGQGTRLTVV.

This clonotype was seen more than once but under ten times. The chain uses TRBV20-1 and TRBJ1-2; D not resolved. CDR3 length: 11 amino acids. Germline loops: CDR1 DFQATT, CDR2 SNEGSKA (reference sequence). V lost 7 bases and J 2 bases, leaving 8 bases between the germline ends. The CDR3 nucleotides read TGCAGTGGGCAGAAGAACTATGGCTACACCTTC. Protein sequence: CSGQKNYGYTF.

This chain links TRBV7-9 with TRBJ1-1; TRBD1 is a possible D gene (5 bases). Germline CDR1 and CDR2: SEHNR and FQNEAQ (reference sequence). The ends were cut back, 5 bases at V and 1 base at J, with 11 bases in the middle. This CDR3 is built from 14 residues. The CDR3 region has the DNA TGTGCCAGCAGCGTGGACACGCCGAACACTGAAGCTTTCTTT. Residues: CASSVDTPNTEAFF.

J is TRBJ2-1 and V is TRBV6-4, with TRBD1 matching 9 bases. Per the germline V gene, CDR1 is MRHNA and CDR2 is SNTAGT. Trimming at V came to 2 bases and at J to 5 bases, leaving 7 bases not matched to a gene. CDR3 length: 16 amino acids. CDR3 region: CASSDVQGARDNEQFF. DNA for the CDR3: TGTGCCAGCAGTGACGTACAGGGGGCGCGGGACAATGAGCAGTTCTTC.

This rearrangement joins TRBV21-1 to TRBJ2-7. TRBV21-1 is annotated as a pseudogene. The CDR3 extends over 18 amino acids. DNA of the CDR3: TGTGCCAGCAGCAAGCATCAGAGTGGTCTTGGGTACTACTACGAGCAGTACTTC. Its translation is CASSKHQSGLGYYYEQYF.

Written as DNA, the CDR3 is TGTGCCAGCAGCTTTTCCATCTACGAGCAGTACTTC. Protein: CASSFSIYEQYF. This rearrangement joins TRBV7-9 to TRBJ2-7; D not resolved. Germline values: CDR1 SEHNR, CDR2 FQNEAQ (reference sequence). The CDR3 runs 12 residues. V was cut by 3 bases and J by 3 bases, with 6 bases left in between.

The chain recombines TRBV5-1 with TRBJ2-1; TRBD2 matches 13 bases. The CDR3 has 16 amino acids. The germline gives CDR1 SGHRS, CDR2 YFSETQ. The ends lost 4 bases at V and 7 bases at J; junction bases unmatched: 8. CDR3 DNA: TGCGCCAGCAGCAAGGGACTAGCGGGAATTGATAATGAGCAGTTCTTC. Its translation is CASSKGLAGIDNEQFF.